This T cell receptor beta chain was documented in a study of blood T cell repertoires in COVID-19. Study overall: The United States, Italy and Spain provided the acute and convalescent COVID-19 samples. From T cells, B-cell-depleted T cells, or PBMCs came the material, which was cDNA or gDNA.

From germline, CDR1 is SGHTA and CDR2 FQGTGA. This CDR3 spans 14 amino acids. V was pared by 4 bases and J by 4 bases, with 6 bases of the junction left unmatched. Authors' analysis steps: Researchers report that nucleated cell counts were estimated from reference gene primer amplification. Libraries were prepared by immunoSEQ multiplex PCR; TCRdb keeps only in-frame clonotypes and omits some of them. V and J calls and clone size come straight from that table; D and trimming were deduced from the DNA. The data show about 150,000 clones, 80% to 90% seen once. The chain joins TRBV7-3 to TRBJ1-1; 7 nucleotides agree with TRBD1. This TCR came from a woman in her forties or fifties with active or convalescent COVID-19. The sample taken for sequencing was peripheral blood. The CDR3 reads CASSSGTVSTEAFF. The CDR3 DNA is TGTGCCAGCAGCTCCGGGACAGTATCCACTGAAGCTTTCTTT.